This T cell receptor (beta chain) is drawn from a study of radiotherapy plus CTLA-4 blockade in lung cancer. Germline lookup yields CDR1 MNHNS and CDR2 SASEGT. This CDR3 contains 15 residues. The germline V and J ends were trimmed by 2 bases and 0 bases, with 11 bases remaining between them. About this clone itself: Its antigen is undetermined.

Chemo-refractory metastatic non-small-cell lung cancer patients were treated with focal radiation plus CTLA-4 blockade with ipilimumab. Whole-study results and caveats: Clones derived from tumor TCRs expanded in blood after radiotherapy plus ipilimumab. Strongest reported response predictors: early blood clone changes and post-radiation interferon-beta.

Libraries were prepared by immunoSEQ multiplex PCR; TCRdb keeps only in-frame clonotypes and omits some of them. This table holds 75,000 to 100,000 clones, around nine tenths found once. This clonotype was sampled from a human donor with non-small cell lung cancer that progressed on radiotherapy plus ipilimumab. Source: peripheral blood, taken from a patient treated with radiotherapy plus ipilimumab. This sequence joins TRBV6-1 and TRBJ2-7; tentative D call: TRBD1 (6 bases). CDR3 DNA: TGTGCCAGCAGTGAAACTTGGGACACCTCCTACGAGCAGTACTTC. As protein: CASSETWDTSYEQYF.